Below, 15 T cell receptor beta chains from the same sample are listed, as sequenced in a study of cytomegalovirus exposure and HLA in healthy donors. PCR primers comprised 60 Vbeta and 13 Jbeta primers. Sequenced by immunoSEQ multiplex PCR; TCRdb stores in-frame clones only, minus some. Of 100,000 to 150,000 clones detected, more than 65% appear once; the ten largest clones hold about 2.6%. The sample consisted of PBMCs. All receptors derive from a woman aged 60-70 years in good health and CMV-seropositive.

The rearrangement links TRBV19 to TRBJ2-1, with a possible D match to TRBD2 (6 bases). Germline CDR1 and CDR2: LNHDA and SQIVND (reference sequence). Trimming shortened V by 0 bases and J by 4 bases, and 13 bases separated the two germline ends. The CDR3 is made up of 16 amino acids. CDR3 region: CASSIDRMRGYNEQFF. In DNA form, the CDR3 reads TGTGCCAGTAGTATAGACCGAATGCGGGGATACAATGAGCAGTTCTTC.

This chain connects TRBV29-1 to TRBJ1-2; maybe TRBD1 (5 bases). CDR3 length: 14 amino acids. From germline, CDR1 is SQVTM and CDR2 ANQGSEA. The V end was cut by 3 bases, the J end by 4 bases, with 15 bases between. CDR3: CSVDLDNDPYGYTF. As DNA, the CDR3 is TGCAGCGTTGATCTGGACAACGATCCCTATGGCTACACCTTC.

The chain couples TRBV6-5 to TRBJ1-2, with D perhaps matching TRBD1 (5 bases). CDR1 is MNHEY and CDR2 is SVGAGI in the germline V gene. The CDR3 is made up of 13 amino acids. Trimming stripped 2 bases from V and 3 bases from J, with 7 bases between. CDR3 bases: TGTGCCAGCAGTTACGGGGCAGACTATGGCTACACCTTC. It encodes CASSYGADYGYTF.

This chain joins TRBV11-2 and TRBJ1-2; the D gene is possibly TRBD1 (5 bases). This CDR3 is built from 12 residues. Germline V CDR1 and CDR2: SGHAT, FQNNGV. The germline V and J ends were trimmed by 5 bases and 9 bases, with 13 bases remaining between them. The CDR3: CASSVIQGRYTF. DNA of the CDR3: TGTGCCAGCAGCGTCATCCAGGGCCGCTACACCTTC.

The rearrangement joins TRBV2 to TRBJ1-5; no firm D call. V was cut by 5 bases and J by 0 bases, with 8 bases left in between. This CDR3 region has 14 residues. The germline gives CDR1 SNHLY, CDR2 FYNNEI. CDR3 residues: CASSIQSSNQPQHF. CDR3 nucleotides: TGTGCCAGCAGTATACAGAGTAGCAATCAGCCCCAGCATTTT.

Here the CDR3 reads CASRQGYYGYTF. The CDR3 coding sequence is TGTGCCAGCCGACAGGGCTACTATGGCTACACCTTC. This chain connects TRBV5-6 to TRBJ1-2; TRBD1 aligns across 7 bases. Germline V CDR1 and CDR2: SGHDT, YYEEEE. J was trimmed by 3 bases and V by 7 bases; bases with no gene match: 3. This CDR3 contains 12 residues.

This sequence joins TRBV7-9 and TRBJ1-1; perhaps TRBD1 as D (5 bases). Germline V lookup: CDR1 SEHNR, CDR2 FQNEAQ (reference sequence). CDR3 length: 15 amino acids. V dropped 3 bases and J dropped 0 bases, with 11 bases sitting between them. The CDR3 is CASSFQGVMNTEAFF. DNA of the CDR3: TGTGCCAGCAGCTTTCAGGGCGTTATGAACACTGAAGCTTTCTTT. Complete variable domain (other parts from reference TRBV7-9 and TRBJ1-1): DTGVSQNPRHKITKRGQNVTFRCDPISEHNRLYWYRQTLGQGPEFLTYFQNEAQLEKSRLLSDRFSAERPKGSFSTLEIQRTEQGDSAMYLCASSFQGVMNTEAFFGQGTRLTVV.

This chain joins TRBV4-2 and TRBJ1-6, with 8 positions matching TRBD1. Per germline, CDR1 LGHNA and CDR2 YNFKEQ. There are 15 residues in the CDR3. V lost 0 bases to trimming and J lost 8 bases; unmatched junction nucleotides: 3. CDR3 sequence reads: CASSQDDRGDSPLHF. In DNA, the CDR3 is TGTGCCAGCAGCCAAGATGACAGGGGTGATTCACCCCTCCACTTT.

In this sample, this clone turned up a few times. CDR3 sequence reads: CASRALLGGASEQYF. CDR3 bases: TGTGCCAGCAGAGCCCTCTTAGGGGGAGCGAGCGAGCAGTACTTC. This sequence joins TRBV6-4 and TRBJ2-7; a weak D match, TRBD1 (6 bases). This CDR3 comprises 15 residues. Germline loops: CDR1 MRHNA, CDR2 SNTAGT. V dropped 6 bases and J dropped 6 bases, with 21 bases sitting between them.

The CDR3 DNA reads TGCGCCAGCAGCTTTGAAGGGGGTGGGAACACTGAAGCTTTCTTT. It specifies CASSFEGGGNTEAFF. This chain links TRBV5-1 with TRBJ1-1; D possibly corresponds to TRBD1 (6 bases). The CDR3 runs 15 residues. CDR1 is SGHRS, CDR2 YFSETQ, per germline. V was cut by 2 bases and J by 1 base, with 12 bases left in between.

The V and J genes are TRBV28 and TRBJ1-5; TRBD1 matches 8 bases. The CDR3 consists of 16 residues. The V segment lost 0 bases and the J segment 3 bases; nucleotides outside the gene matches: 4. Per germline, CDR1 MDHEN and CDR2 SYDVKM. The CDR3 is CASSLWTGESNQPQHF. CDR3 nucleotides: TGTGCCAGCAGTTTATGGACAGGGGAATCCAATCAGCCCCAGCATTTT.

The chain recombines TRBV10-3 with TRBJ1-2, with a tentative D call TRBD1 (6 bases). V was cut by 6 bases and J by 3 bases, with 14 bases left in between. The germline CDR1 and CDR2 sequences are ENHRY and SYGVKD. The CDR3 contains 14 residues. The CDR3 DNA reads as TGTGCCATCAGGCGGGGGCGAAATGACTATGGCTACACCTTC. Its translation: CAIRRGRNDYGYTF.

The V call is TRBV14, the J call TRBJ2-3; D is uncertain. The ends were cut back, 4 bases at V and 7 bases at J, with 15 bases in the middle. Germline CDR1 SGHDN, CDR2 FVKESK. CDR3 length equals 14 residues. CDR3 sequence (DNA): TGTGCCAGCAGCCGGCGGAATGAGGCGAATACGCAGTATTTT. Amino acid sequence: CASSRRNEANTQYF.

The CDR3 DNA is TGTGCCAGCAGCGTAGTGGCTAGCGGGCCAAATGAGCAGTTCTTC. It translates to CASSVVASGPNEQFF. The chain links TRBV9 to TRBJ2-1, with TRBD2 matching 8 bases. Germline CDR1 reads SGDLS; CDR2 reads YYNGEE. V was clipped by 0 bases and J by 7 bases; unmatched bases: 6. The CDR3 totals 15 residues. Drawing the rest from reference TRBV9 and TRBJ2-1, the complete variable domain is DSGVTQTPKHLITATGQRVTLRCSPRSGDLSVYWYQQSLDQGLQFLIQYYNGEERAKGNILERFSAQQFPDLHSELNLSSLELGDSALYFCASSVVASGPNEQFFGPGTRLTVL.

The chain couples TRBV19 to TRBJ2-7, with D tentatively TRBD2 (5 bases). Germline CDR1 reads LNHDA; CDR2 reads SQIVND (reference sequence). Trimming shortened V by 5 bases and J by 4 bases, and 15 bases separated the two germline ends. CDR3 length: 14 amino acids. This CDR3 reads CASSLDHGGYEQYF. For the CDR3, the DNA is TGTGCCAGTAGTTTGGATCACGGAGGTTACGAGCAGTACTTC. Full variable domain (missing parts from reference TRBV19 and TRBJ2-7): DGGITQSPKYLFRKEGQNVTLSCEQNLNHDAMYWYRQDPGQGLRLIYYSQIVNDFQKGDIAEGYSVSREKKESFPLTVTSAQKNPTAFYLCASSLDHGGYEQYFGPGTRLTVT.